Listed below are T cell receptor beta chains from one sample, sequenced in a study of T cell responses to AZD1222 COVID-19 vaccine. Sequencing was performed with immunoSEQ multiplex PCR; in TCRdb, only in-frame clones are kept and a portion is missing. Of approximately 98,000 clones in the sample, 86% were seen once. This sample comprised peripheral blood, obtained on day 0 of AZD1222 vaccination. The receptors originated from an adult in good health. Both conserved end residues are part of each CDR3. D genes are given only for firm matches. A row's size may be missing; if present it is once, few, many or a size class.

size: .; J: TRBJ2-3; D: .; V: TRBV6-5; CDR3: CASTRRGPDTDTQYF; DNA: TGTGCCAGCACTAGGCGGGGGCCAGACACAGATACGCAGTATTTT
size: .; J: TRBJ2-2; D: .; V: TRBV28; CDR3: CASSWLLMNTGELFF; DNA: TGTGCCAGCAGTTGGCTCCTTATGAACACCGGGGAGCTGTTTTTT
size: once; J: TRBJ2-5; D: TRBD1; V: TRBV29-1; CDR3: CSAADRGSLETQYF; DNA: TGCAGCGCAGCGGACAGGGGATCGTTAGAGACCCAGTACTTC
size: .; J: TRBJ1-1; D: .; V: TRBV19; CDR3: CASSPRVSDEAFF; DNA: TGTGCCAGTAGTCCGAGGGTATCTGATGAAGCTTTCTTT
size: few; J: TRBJ2-2; D: .; V: TRBV9; CDR3: CASSVAPPGNTGELFF; DNA: TGTGCCAGCAGCGTAGCCCCCCCGGGGAACACCGGGGAGCTGTTTTTT
size: .; J: TRBJ1-2; D: TRBD1; V: TRBV5-1; CDR3: CASSLGRTGLVRLANGYTF; DNA: TGCGCCAGCAGCTTGGGACGGACAGGACTTGTGAGGTTGGCTAATGGCTACACCTTC
size: once; J: TRBJ1-2; D: .; V: TRBV5-6; CDR3: CASSFGKGDGYTF; DNA: TGTGCCAGCAGCTTCGGTAAGGGTGATGGCTACACCTTC
size: .; J: TRBJ1-4; D: TRBD1; V: TRBV15; CDR3: CATSRAGGTNEKLFF; DNA: TGTGCCACCAGCAGAGCAGGGGGTACTAATGAAAAACTGTTTTTT
size: .; J: TRBJ2-7; D: .; V: TRBV6-5; CDR3: CASSTGFRYEQYF; DNA: TGTGCCAGCAGTACAGGGTTCCGCTACGAGCAGTACTTC
size: once; J: TRBJ2-7; D: .; V: TRBV3-1/TRBV3-2; CDR3: CASSQARAYEQYF; DNA: TGTGCCAGCAGCCAAGCCCGGGCCTACGAGCAGTACTTC
size: .; J: TRBJ2-1; D: TRBD1; V: TRBV7-2; CDR3: CASRGTGGYNEQFF; DNA: TGTGCCAGCAGGGGGACAGGGGGCTACAATGAGCAGTTCTTC
size: .; J: TRBJ1-1; D: .; V: TRBV6-4; CDR3: CASSDSSRNTEAFF; DNA: TGTGCCAGCAGTGACTCGAGCAGGAACACTGAAGCTTTCTTT
size: .; J: TRBJ2-7; D: .; V: TRBV10-3; CDR3: CAISGQEAYEQYF; DNA: TGTGCCATCAGTGGACAGGAAGCCTACGAGCAGTACTTC
size: .; J: TRBJ2-3; D: .; V: TRBV5-6; CDR3: CASSQTSGTTDTQYF; DNA: TGTGCCAGCAGCCAAACCTCCGGGACTACAGATACGCAGTATTTT
size: few; J: TRBJ1-1; D: .; V: TRBV6-4; CDR3: CASSGVANTEAFF; DNA: TGTGCCAGCAGTGGGGTGGCCAACACTGAAGCTTTCTTT
size: .; J: TRBJ2-5; D: TRBD1; V: TRBV3-1/TRBV3-2; CDR3: CASSPRTGDQETQYF; DNA: TGTGCCAGCAGCCCTCGGACAGGGGATCAAGAGACCCAGTACTTC
size: .; J: TRBJ1-5; D: .; V: TRBV4-3; CDR3: CASSQDTGRYQPQHF; DNA: TGCGCCAGCAGCCAAGATACAGGAAGGTATCAGCCCCAGCATTTT
size: few; J: TRBJ2-1; D: .; V: TRBV10-2; CDR3: CASSGDTTRGNEQFF; DNA: TGCGCCAGCAGTGGGGACACTACGAGGGGTAATGAGCAGTTCTTC
size: once; J: TRBJ1-1; D: TRBD1; V: TRBV3-1/TRBV3-2; CDR3: CASSQTDRASHEAFF; DNA: TGTGCCAGCAGCCAAACGGACAGGGCCAGTCATGAAGCTTTCTTT
size: few; J: TRBJ1-5; D: .; V: TRBV7-9; CDR3: CASTQGYDNQPQHF; DNA: TGTGCCAGCACGCAGGGTTATGACAATCAGCCCCAGCATTTT
size: .; J: TRBJ2-5; D: TRBD2; V: TRBV6-2/TRBV6-3; CDR3: CASSYDGGLVETQYF; DNA: TGTGCCAGCAGTTACGATGGGGGACTAGTGGAGACCCAGTACTTC
size: .; J: TRBJ2-3; D: TRBD2; V: TRBV29-1; CDR3: CSVATIAGGRRNTQYF; DNA: TGCAGCGTTGCTACCATAGCGGGGGGCCGACGTAATACGCAGTATTTT
size: .; J: TRBJ1-5; D: .; V: TRBV6-1; CDR3: CASSEVSTANQPQHF; DNA: TGTGCCAGCAGTGAAGTTTCGACAGCAAATCAGCCCCAGCATTTT
size: .; J: TRBJ1-5; D: .; V: TRBV19; CDR3: CASSHGGSQYNQPQHF; DNA: TGTGCCAGTAGTCATGGGGGCAGCCAATACAATCAGCCCCAGCATTTT
size: .; J: TRBJ2-7; D: .; V: TRBV12-3/TRBV12-4; CDR3: CASRKQVAYEQYF; DNA: TGTGCCAGCAGAAAACAGGTGGCCTACGAGCAGTACTTC
size: .; J: TRBJ2-2; D: .; V: TRBV12-3/TRBV12-4; CDR3: CASSYAGELFF; DNA: TGTGCCAGCAGTTACGCCGGGGAGCTGTTTTTT